This is a list of T cell receptor beta chains from one sample in a study of T cells in Graves' hyperthyroidism and ophthalmopathy. Each CDR3 protein is one row after TCRdb ran MiXCR on the multiplex PCR reads. This repertoire shows 490,000 or so distinct CDR3 sequences, approximately 49% found once; its top ten account for 44%. Sequences were obtained from peripheral blood or thyroid tissue (not recorded which). The receptor source for this set is an adult woman with Graves' disease, either hyperthyroidism or ophthalmopathy (not recorded which). Both conserved end residues are part of each CDR3.

>TRBJ1-1|TRBV20-1|13
CSARDSGGTEAFF
>TRBJ2-7|TRBV7-2|15
CASSSTSGDSYEQYF
>TRBJ1-2|TRBV25-1|14
CASSKDPGNYGYTF
>TRBJ1-2|TRBV29-1|11
CSVEGSDGYTF
>TRBJ1-1|TRBV7-2|14
CASSLRGTDTEAFF
>TRBJ2-6|TRBV30|14
CARSVVPGANVLTF
>TRBJ1-2|TRBV6-5|15
CASSKHNEGGDGYTF
>TRBJ1-5|TRBV12-3/TRBV12-4|15
CASRIQAYGNQPQHF
>TRBJ2-5|TRBV2|15
CASSDRLAGQETQYF
>TRBJ2-5|TRBV11-2|18
CASRNNAGLAEGGETQYF
>TRBJ1-5|TRBV10-3|12
CAAREENQPQHF
>TRBJ1-1|TRBV7-6|13
CASSPTENTEAFF